Below are 11 T cell receptor beta chains sequenced from a single sample in a study of stem cell transplantation in POMP-related autoinflammatory disease. The method was immunoSEQ multiplex PCR; TCRdb's version includes in-frame clones alone and lacks a portion of them. The sample includes approximately 1,000 clones, about 70% of them seen just once. The sequenced material came from CD8+ T cells from PBMCs. These receptors were taken from a human donor in good health.

This chain's CDR3 is CASSLGPPGQGTGELFF. CDR3 nucleotides: TGTGCCAGCAGCTTAGGGCCGCCGGGACAGGGCACCGGGGAGCTGTTTTTT. The J gene is TRBJ2-2, the V gene TRBV7-9; 9 positions match TRBD1. CDR3 length: 17 residues. V lost 1 base and J lost 4; bases outside the gene matches: 7. The germline gives CDR1 SEHNR, CDR2 FQNEAQ (reference sequence). The whole variable domain, remainder taken from reference TRBV7-9 and TRBJ2-2, is DTGVSQNPRHKITKRGQNVTFRCDPISEHNRLYWYRQTLGQGPEFLTYFQNEAQLEKSRLLSDRFSAERPKGSFSTLEIQRTEQGDSAMYLCASSLGPPGQGTGELFFGEGSRLTVL.

The chain links TRBV25-1 to TRBJ1-2; D may be TRBD1 (6 bases). Germline CDR1 reads MGHDK; CDR2 reads SYGVNS. V dropped 7 bases and J dropped 7 bases, with 16 bases sitting between them. The CDR3 length is 13 residues. The CDR3 nucleotides are TGTGCCAGCAAAGAGACAGGAGTCTTTGGCTACACCTTC. It specifies CASKETGVFGYTF.

The chain uses TRBV19 and TRBJ2-1; D could derive from TRBD1 or TRBD2 (5 bases each). Trimming took off 5 bases at V and 0 bases at J, with 14 bases between the two ends. This CDR3 is built from 16 residues. Germline lookup yields CDR1 LNHDA and CDR2 SQIVND (reference sequence). The CDR3 spells CASSPLGGVSYNEQFF. In DNA, the CDR3 is TGTGCCAGTAGTCCGCTTGGGGGAGTCTCCTACAATGAGCAGTTCTTC. The whole variable domain, filled in from reference TRBV19 and TRBJ2-1, reads DGGITQSPKYLFRKEGQNVTLSCEQNLNHDAMYWYRQDPGQGLRLIYYSQIVNDFQKGDIAEGYSVSREKKESFPLTVTSAQKNPTAFYLCASSPLGGVSYNEQFFGPGTRLTVL.

The gene calls are TRBV2 and TRBJ2-5, with D tentatively TRBD1 (5 bases). The J call is uncertain, as TRBJ2-7 better fits the DNA end. Germline CDR1 and CDR2: SNHLY and FYNNEI. This CDR3 spans 14 amino acids. CDR3 sequence: CASIPETEPFEQYF. CDR3 coding DNA: TGTGCCAGCATCCCGGAGACAGAACCTTTCGAGCAGTACTTC.

This chain joins TRBV4-3 and TRBJ2-6, with D hard to call. CDR1 LGHNA and CDR2 YSLEER come from the germline V gene. The CDR3 runs to 16 residues. V lost 0 bases and J lost 0, with 6 bases in between. CDR3 sequence reads: CASSQEPGSGANVLTF. As DNA, the CDR3 is TGCGCCAGCAGCCAAGAACCGGGCTCTGGGGCCAACGTCCTGACTTTC.

The rearrangement uses TRBV10-3 and TRBJ2-2; the D gene could be TRBD1 or TRBD2 (5 bases each). CDR1 and CDR2 (germline): ENHRY, SYGVKD. V dropped 6 bases and J dropped 3 bases, with 14 bases sitting between them. The CDR3 has 15 residues. The DNA for the CDR3 is TGTGCCATCAGACACCGGGACGGCGACACCGGGGAGCTGTTTTTT. This encodes CAIRHRDGDTGELFF.

This sequence joins TRBV6-6 and TRBJ2-7, with D perhaps matching TRBD1 (6 bases). V was pared by 6 bases and J by 2 bases, with 20 bases between. This CDR3 is 16 amino acids long. CDR1 and CDR2 from the germline V gene are MNHNY and SVGAGI (reference sequence). The DNA of the CDR3 is TGTGCCAGCAGCTCCCATTTGGGGGCACTTACCTACGAGCAGTACTTC. This sequence encodes CASSSHLGALTYEQYF.

This chain joins TRBV6-4 and TRBJ2-1, with 10 bases lining up with TRBD2. After removal of 5 bases from V and 6 bases from J, the junction contained 7 bases not matched to a gene. Germline assignment: CDR1 MRHNA and CDR2 SNTAGT. This CDR3 is built from 15 residues. The DNA of the CDR3 is TGTGCCAGCAGTACTAGCGGGGCGAATTCCAATGAGCAGTTCTTC. It translates to CASSTSGANSNEQFF.

The chain employs TRBV7-9 and TRBJ2-3, with no clear D. The germline V gene has CDR1 SEHNR and CDR2 FQNEAQ (reference sequence). V lost 5 bases to trimming and J lost 2 bases, with 26 bases between them. The CDR3 is 19 amino acids. The CDR3 is CASSTRPPDASIITDTQYF. As DNA, the CDR3 is TGTGCCAGCAGCACCCGGCCCCCGGACGCGAGTATTATCACAGATACGCAGTATTTT.

V and J are TRBV27 and TRBJ1-5, with D perhaps matching TRBD1 (5 bases). Germline CDR1 MNHEY, CDR2 SMNVEV (reference sequence). The CDR3 totals 12 residues. The germline V and J ends were trimmed by 2 bases and 8 bases, with 7 bases remaining between them. The CDR3 DNA follows: TGTGCCAGCAGTTTAATAGGGGAGCCCCAGCATTTT. Translating it yields CASSLIGEPQHF.

This clone was detected only once. The gene calls are TRBV7-8 and TRBJ2-1; D unresolved. Trimming pared 4 bases from V and 0 bases from J, leaving 10 bases between. Germline-derived CDR1 and CDR2 are SGHVS and FQNEAQ. The CDR3 has 15 amino acids. The CDR3 region has the DNA TGTGCCAGCAGCTCAACGGATCGCTCCTACAATGAGCAGTTCTTC. Its protein product is CASSSTDRSYNEQFF.